This T cell receptor (beta chain) appears in the sequencing data of a study of blood T cell repertoires in COVID-19. Turning to the study itself: Nucleic acid was either cDNA or gDNA, and it came from T cells, B-cell-depleted T cells, or PBMCs.

Germline loops: CDR1 SGHAT, CDR2 FQNNGV. The CDR3 consists of 18 residues. The ends lost 6 bases at V and 6 bases at J; junction bases unmatched: 12. Per the original methods: Quantification of nucleated cells was approximated via reference gene primer amplification. Assay: immunoSEQ multiplex PCR; the TCRdb copy retains only in-frame clones and omits some. V and J calls and clone size are as listed in that table; D and trimming were resolved from the DNA. The data hold under 300,000 clones, with around 90% observed a single time. The TCR originated in a woman aged 40 to 50 with acute or convalescent COVID-19. The sample comprised peripheral blood. The chain joins TRBV11-2 to TRBJ2-3; 16 nucleotides match TRBD2. CDR3 in DNA: TGTGCCAGCAGTTCCGGGACTAGCGGGGGGGCCTACGGCGATACGCAGTATTTT. Protein sequence: CASSSGTSGGAYGDTQYF.